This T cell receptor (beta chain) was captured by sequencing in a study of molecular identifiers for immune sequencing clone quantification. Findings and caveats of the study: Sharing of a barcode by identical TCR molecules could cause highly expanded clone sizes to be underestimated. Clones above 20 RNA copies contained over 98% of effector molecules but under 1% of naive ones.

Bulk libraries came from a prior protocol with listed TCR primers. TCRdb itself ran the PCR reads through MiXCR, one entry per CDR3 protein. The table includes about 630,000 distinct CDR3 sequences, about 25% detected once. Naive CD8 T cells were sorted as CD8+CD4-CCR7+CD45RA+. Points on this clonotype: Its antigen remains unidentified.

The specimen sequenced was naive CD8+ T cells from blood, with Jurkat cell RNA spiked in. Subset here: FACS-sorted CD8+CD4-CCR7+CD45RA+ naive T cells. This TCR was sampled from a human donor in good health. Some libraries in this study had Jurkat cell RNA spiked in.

The CDR3 DNA follows: TGTGCCAGCAGTTCGGCGGGAAGGGAGACCCAGTACTTC. The encoded protein is CASSSAGRETQYF. This chain connects TRBV27 to TRBJ2-5, with a possible D match to TRBD2 (6 bases). The V end lost 4 bases, the J end lost 5 bases, and 11 bases lay between the germline ends. Germline CDR1 MNHEY, CDR2 SMNVEV (reference sequence). The CDR3 spans 13 residues.